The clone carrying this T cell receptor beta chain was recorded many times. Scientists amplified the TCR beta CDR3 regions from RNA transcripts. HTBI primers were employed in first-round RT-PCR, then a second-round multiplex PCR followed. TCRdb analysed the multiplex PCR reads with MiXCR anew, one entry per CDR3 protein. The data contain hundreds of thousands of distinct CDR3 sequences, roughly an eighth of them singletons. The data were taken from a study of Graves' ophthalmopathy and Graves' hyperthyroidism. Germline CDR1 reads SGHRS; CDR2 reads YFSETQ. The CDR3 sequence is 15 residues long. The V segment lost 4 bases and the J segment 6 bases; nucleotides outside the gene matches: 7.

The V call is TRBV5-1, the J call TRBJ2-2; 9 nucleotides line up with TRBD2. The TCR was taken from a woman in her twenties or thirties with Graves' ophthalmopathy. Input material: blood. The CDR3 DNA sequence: TGCGCCAGCAGCGGATTAGCGGGAGCGGCCGGGGAGCTGTTTTTT. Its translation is CASSGLAGAAGELFF.